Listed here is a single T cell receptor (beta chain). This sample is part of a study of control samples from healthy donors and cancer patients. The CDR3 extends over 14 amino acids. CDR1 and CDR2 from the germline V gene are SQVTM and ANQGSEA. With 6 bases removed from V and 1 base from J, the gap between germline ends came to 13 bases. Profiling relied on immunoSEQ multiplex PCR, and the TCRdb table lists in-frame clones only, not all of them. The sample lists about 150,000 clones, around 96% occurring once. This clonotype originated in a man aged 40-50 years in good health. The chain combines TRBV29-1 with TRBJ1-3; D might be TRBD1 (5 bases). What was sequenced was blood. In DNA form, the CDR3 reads TGCAGCGTACGAACAGGTGGTTCTGGAAACACCATATATTTT. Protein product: CSVRTGGSGNTIYF.